These 6 T cell receptor beta chains came from one sample sequenced in a study of blood T cell repertoires in COVID-19. Using immunoSEQ multiplex PCR, the repertoire was profiled, and TCRdb retains in-frame clones only, with some absent. The sample records about 74,000 clones, more than 70% being singletons. Sequencing was performed on peripheral blood. All receptors come from a man aged 50-60 years with active COVID-19.

This clone was seen only once. The J gene is TRBJ2-1, the V gene TRBV20-1; D uncertain. V lost 3 bases, J lost 0 bases, and 6 bases lay in between. Germline CDR1 and CDR2: DFQATT and SNEGSKA (reference sequence). This CDR3 contains 13 residues. For the CDR3, the DNA is TGCAGTGCTAGTTTACTCTCCTACAATGAGCAGTTCTTC. It specifies CSASLLSYNEQFF.

This clone came up a few times. CDR3 DNA sequence: TGTGCCAGCAGTTCCCGGGGGTTCCCTAGCAATCAGCCCCAGCATTTT. Amino acid sequence: CASSSRGFPSNQPQHF. The genes are TRBV6-2 or TRBV6-3 and TRBJ1-5; D is perhaps TRBD1 (5 bases). The CDR3 has 16 residues. V was clipped by 4 bases and J by 0 bases, with 13 bases between them. The germline CDR1 and CDR2 sequences are MNHEY and SVGEGT.

This sequence joins TRBV19 and TRBJ1-5; TRBD1 matches 7 bases. The CDR3 runs to 14 residues. Germline V gene data show CDR1 as LNHDA and CDR2 as SQIVND (reference sequence). V was clipped by 8 bases and J by 4 bases; unmatched bases: 8. The CDR3 protein is CASGRQGGNQPQHF. The CDR3 nucleotides are TGTGCCAGTGGTAGACAGGGTGGGAATCAGCCCCAGCATTTT.

V usage is TRBV30 and J usage is TRBJ2-3, with TRBD2 matching 11 bases. V lost 7 bases, J lost 3 bases, and 6 bases stayed unmatched. CDR1 GTSNPN and CDR2 SVGIG come from the germline V gene (reference sequence). This CDR3 is built from 14 residues. The CDR3, as DNA: TGTGCCTTAACTAGCGGGAGCGTAACAGATACGCAGTATTTT. Translating gives CALTSGSVTDTQYF.

The J gene is TRBJ1-6, the V gene TRBV7-2; D is undetermined. V was pared by 1 base and J by 1 base, with 14 bases between. Germline CDR1 SGHTA, CDR2 FQGNSA. The CDR3 extends over 18 amino acids. CDR3 sequence reads: CASSLVGGGFSYNSPLHF. Written as DNA, the CDR3 is TGTGCCAGCAGCTTAGTTGGAGGAGGCTTTTCCTATAATTCACCCCTCCACTTT.

This clone appeared a few times. V usage is TRBV30 and J usage is TRBJ1-1, with D unclear. Trimming removed 8 bases at V and 5 bases at J, with 21 bases between. CDR3 size: 14 residues. Germline V lookup: CDR1 GTSNPN, CDR2 SVGIG (reference sequence). CDR3 in amino acids: CARTPPRGATEAFF. As DNA, the CDR3 is TGTGCCAGAACCCCTCCCAGAGGCGCGACTGAAGCTTTCTTT.